The clone carrying this T cell receptor beta chain was counted only a few times. Its antigen is unidentified. The sample is drawn from a study of T cell responses to AZD1222 COVID-19 vaccine. Notes on the study in general: In all cases, repertoires were sampled only after the peak T cell response.

Profiled with immunoSEQ multiplex PCR; TCRdb holds only in-frame clones, not every one. Among approximately 77,000 clones, approximately 83% were seen once, and the ten largest hold roughly 3.1%. The sample consisted of peripheral blood, taken 28 days after the second AZD1222 dose. The TCR was taken from an adult who received the AZD1222 COVID-19 vaccine.

CDR3 in amino acids: CASSFGGVDEQYF. For the CDR3, the DNA is TGTGCCAGCAGTTTTGGAGGGGTCGACGAGCAGTACTTC. The V gene is TRBV12-3 or TRBV12-4, the J gene TRBJ2-7; D is possibly TRBD2 (6 bases). This CDR3 is built from 13 residues. V was trimmed by 3 bases and J by 5 bases, leaving 11 bases between them.